Sequencing of this TCR beta chain was carried out in a study of blood T cell repertoires in COVID-19. About the study: From T cells, B-cell-depleted T cells, or PBMCs came the material, which was cDNA or gDNA.

As originally analysed: Amplified reference gene primers provided the basis for estimating nucleated cell counts. Sequenced by immunoSEQ multiplex PCR; TCRdb stores in-frame clones only, minus some. V and J calls and clone size are given by that table; D and trimming were obtained from the DNA. Of 98,000 or so clones listed, about 86% were seen once; the top ten hold 10% to 15%. The trim removed 7 bases at V and 1 base at J, leaving 5 bases unmatched. This CDR3 region has 14 residues. The germline gives CDR1 LGHDT, CDR2 YNNKEL (reference sequence). The rearrangement uses TRBV3-1 (or the pseudogene TRBV3-2) and TRBJ1-1, with 8 bases matching TRBD1. This TCR derives from a woman aged 55-75 years in a cohort sampled during active or convalescent COVID-19. Sequencing was carried out using peripheral blood. The CDR3 DNA follows: TGTGCCAGCACCCAGGGGGCGCGGAACACTGAAGCTTTCTTT. Translated, it gives CASTQGARNTEAFF.